Listed below are T cell receptor beta chains from one sample, sequenced in a study of shared clonotypes between healthy human individuals. Data came from immunoSEQ multiplex PCR; TCRdb stores just in-frame clones and leaves some out. The data hold about 580,000 clones, with roughly 98% observed a single time. Sequencing was carried out using naive CD8+ T cells sorted from blood. The receptors originated from a man aged 25 to 40 in good health. CDR3s include the opening cysteine and the closing phenylalanine or tryptophan. The D gene is left open where the match is weak. Only part of the rows carry a size: once, few, many, or a class if the clone is expanded.

CDR3aa | CDR3nt | d_gene | len | j_gene | abundance | v_gene
CASRLATTGTSSNTGELFF | TGTGCCAGCAGATTAGCCACAACCGGGACTAGCTCGAACACCGGGGAGCTGTTTTTT | TRBD2 | 19 | TRBJ2-2 | NA | TRBV7-6
CASSLATSYNNEQFF | TGTGCCAGCAGCTTAGCTACCTCCTACAATAATGAGCAGTTCTTC | NA | 15 | TRBJ2-1 | NA | TRBV11-2
CAWSVLGLYTEAFF | TGTGCCTGGAGTGTACTGGGGTTGTACACTGAAGCTTTCTTT | NA | 14 | TRBJ1-1 | NA | TRBV30
CASSQGGGETQYF | TGTGCCAGCAGCCAAGGCGGCGGGGAGACCCAGTACTTC | NA | 13 | TRBJ2-5 | NA | TRBV11-3
CAWSVTPNEQYF | TGTGCCTGGAGTGTAACGCCTAACGAGCAGTACTTC | NA | 12 | TRBJ2-7 | NA | TRBV30
CASSSSGTNYEQYF | TGTGCCAGCAGCTCCTCCGGGACTAACTACGAGCAGTACTTC | TRBD2 | 14 | TRBJ2-7 | NA | TRBV9
CASSLFAGGSDEQYF | TGTGCCAGCAGCTTATTTGCAGGGGGCTCCGACGAGCAGTACTTC | TRBD1 | 15 | TRBJ2-7 | NA | TRBV7-9
CASSLFSTNEKLFF | TGTGCCAGCAGCTTATTCTCAACTAATGAAAAACTGTTTTTT | NA | 14 | TRBJ1-4 | once | TRBV7-9
CACLRGGPAGRTSTDTQYF | TGTGCCTGTCTCAGGGGGGGTCCCGCGGGCCGTACTAGCACAGATACGCAGTATTTT | NA | 19 | TRBJ2-3 | NA | TRBV30
CASSLGQGNQPQHF | TGTGCCAGTAGTTTGGGACAGGGGAATCAGCCCCAGCATTTT | TRBD1 | 14 | TRBJ1-5 | NA | TRBV19
CASSSRTGIPYGYTF | TGTGCCAGCAGCTCACGGACAGGGATCCCCTATGGCTACACCTTC | TRBD1 | 15 | TRBJ1-2 | NA | TRBV7-8
CASSSLSDQPQHF | TGTGCCAGCAGTTCCCTCAGTGATCAGCCCCAGCATTTT | NA | 13 | TRBJ1-5 | NA | TRBV27
CASSRQGTYNEQFF | TGTGCCAGCAGCCGACAGGGGACCTACAATGAGCAGTTCTTC | TRBD1 | 14 | TRBJ2-1 | once | TRBV27
CASSLVGSLDEQFF | TGTGCCAGCAGCTTAGTTGGTAGCCTGGACGAGCAGTTCTTC | NA | 14 | TRBJ2-1 | NA | TRBV7-9
CASSLLPGQGARETQYF | TGTGCCAGCAGCTTACTACCGGGACAGGGGGCTCGAGAGACCCAGTACTTC | TRBD1 | 17 | TRBJ2-5 | NA | TRBV7-9
CASSLGSQPQHF | TGTGCCAGCAGCTTGGGGAGTCAGCCCCAGCATTTT | NA | 12 | TRBJ1-5 | NA | TRBV7-9
CASSSITGDTQYF | TGTGCCAGCAGTTCTATAACGGGAGATACGCAGTATTTT | NA | 13 | TRBJ2-3 | NA | TRBV27
CASSYTTQGGYGYTF | TGTGCCAGCAGTTATACTACCCAGGGCGGCTATGGCTACACCTTC | NA | 15 | TRBJ1-2 | NA | TRBV6-5
CASSLAGRVGTDTQYF | TGTGCCAGCAGCTTGGCGGGCAGGGTCGGCACAGATACGCAGTATTTT | NA | 16 | TRBJ2-3 | few | TRBV5-7
CASSSDTYTGTGYTF | TGTGCCAGCAGCTCCGACACCTATACAGGGACGGGCTACACCTTC | NA | 15 | TRBJ1-2 | NA | TRBV13
CASSIGNSNQPQHF | TGTGCCAGTAGTATAGGAAATAGCAATCAGCCCCAGCATTTT | NA | 14 | TRBJ1-5 | NA | TRBV19
CATSPPRLAGEKDTQYF | TGTGCCACTTCCCCTCCACGACTAGCGGGAGAGAAAGATACGCAGTATTTT | TRBD2 | 17 | TRBJ2-3 | NA | TRBV7-9
CASTSGLSSTDTQYF | TGTGCCAGCACCTCAGGCTTGTCTAGCACAGATACGCAGTATTTT | NA | 15 | TRBJ2-3 | NA | TRBV7-9
CASNLGGSGYTF | TGTGCCAGCAACCTGGGGGGGAGTGGCTACACCTTC | NA | 12 | TRBJ1-2 | NA | TRBV5-6
CASSLLSENEQFF | TGTGCCAGCAGCTTGTTGTCAGAGAATGAGCAGTTCTTC | NA | 13 | TRBJ2-1 | once | TRBV5-4
CASSLIGVGNEQFF | TGTGCCAGCAGCCTCATCGGGGTCGGCAATGAGCAGTTCTTC | NA | 14 | TRBJ2-1 | NA | TRBV7-9
CASSPGQGVGNEQFF | TGTGCCAGTAGCCCGGGACAGGGGGTGGGCAATGAGCAGTTCTTC | TRBD1 | 15 | TRBJ2-1 | NA | TRBV19
CASSEVGLGMAKNIQYF | TGTGCCAGCAGTGAAGTCGGACTAGGAATGGCCAAAAACATTCAGTACTTC | TRBD2 | 17 | TRBJ2-4 | NA | TRBV2
CASSVRTGRFF | TGTGCCAGCAGCGTAAGAACAGGGCGGTTCTTC | NA | 11 | TRBJ2-1 | once | TRBV9
CASSPSPGQGTFF | TGTGCCAGCAGCCCGTCCCCGGGACAGGGAACGTTCTTC | TRBD1 | 13 | TRBJ2-1 | NA | TRBV7-3
CASSYAGVSLYGYTF | TGTGCCAGCAGTTATGCGGGGGTATCCCTCTATGGCTACACCTTC | NA | 15 | TRBJ1-2 | NA | TRBV6-5
CASSLDAGLSYNEQFF | TGCGCCAGCAGCTTGGACGCGGGACTATCCTACAATGAGCAGTTCTTC | TRBD2 | 16 | TRBJ2-1 | NA | TRBV5-1
CASSFEAGGYNEQFF | TGCGCCAGCAGTTTCGAAGCGGGAGGCTACAATGAGCAGTTCTTC | TRBD2 | 15 | TRBJ2-1 | NA | TRBV5-1
CASSKYNKKSYEQYF | TGTGCCAGCAGCAAATATAACAAGAAGTCCTACGAGCAGTACTTC | NA | 15 | TRBJ2-7 | NA | TRBV21-1
CASSSRTGGKEQYF | TGTGCCAGCAGTTCCCGGACAGGGGGGAAGGAGCAGTACTTC | TRBD1 | 14 | TRBJ2-7 | NA | TRBV7-9
CASSDGGKYNEQFF | TGTGCCAGCAGTGACGGCGGGAAGTACAATGAGCAGTTCTTC | NA | 14 | TRBJ2-1 | NA | TRBV6-4
CASSADLFTDTQYF | TGTGCCAGCAGTGCAGACCTGTTCACAGATACGCAGTATTTT | NA | 14 | TRBJ2-3 | NA | TRBV6-5
CASRIRGEPQHF | TGTGCCAGTAGAATCCGGGGGGAGCCCCAGCATTTT | NA | 12 | TRBJ1-5 | NA | TRBV19
CASSLEQVQGETEAFF | TGCGCCAGCAGCTTGGAGCAGGTTCAGGGGGAGACTGAAGCTTTCTTT | TRBD1 | 16 | TRBJ1-1 | once | TRBV5-1
CASSERGLYEQYF | TGTGCCAGCAGTGAACGGGGGCTTTACGAGCAGTACTTC | NA | 13 | TRBJ2-7 | NA | TRBV2
CASSSVSGTGEYEQFF | TGTGCCAGCAGTTCGGTCTCCGGGACAGGGGAATATGAGCAGTTCTTC | TRBD1 | 16 | TRBJ2-1 | NA | TRBV27
CASSPLGAVGTDTQYF | TGTGCCAGCTCCCCCCTGGGGGCCGTGGGCACAGATACGCAGTATTTT | NA | 16 | TRBJ2-3 | NA | TRBV27
CASSQGGQGRHEQYF | TGCGCCAGCAGCCAAGGCGGGCAGGGACGCCACGAGCAGTACTTC | NA | 15 | TRBJ2-7 | NA | TRBV4-3
CASSGRDSDPDQPQHF | TGTGCCAGCAGTGGCCGGGATTCTGATCCGGATCAGCCCCAGCATTTT | NA | 16 | TRBJ1-5 | NA | TRBV6-1
CASKGRGLSASTDTQYF | TGCGCCAGCAAGGGGAGGGGATTGTCTGCTAGCACAGATACGCAGTATTTT | TRBD2 | 17 | TRBJ2-3 | NA | TRBV5-1
CASTLDNVGILTQETQYF | TGCGCCAGCACTCTGGATAACGTGGGCATCCTCACCCAAGAGACCCAGTACTTC | NA | 18 | TRBJ2-5 | NA | TRBV5-1
CASSDVGRTNTGELFF | TGTGCCAGCAGTGATGTGGGGCGGACGAACACCGGGGAGCTGTTTTTT | NA | 16 | TRBJ2-2 | NA | TRBV6-4
CASSPYPGQRTDTQYF | TGTGCCAGCAGTCCTTATCCGGGACAGCGCACAGATACGCAGTATTTT | TRBD1 | 16 | TRBJ2-3 | NA | TRBV7-9
CASSLVALLSYNEQFF | TGTGCCAGCAGCTTAGTGGCTCTCCTCTCCTACAATGAGCAGTTCTTC | NA | 16 | TRBJ2-1 | NA | TRBV7-2
CASSQDHGSLYNEQFF | TGCGCCAGCAGCCAAGATCACGGGAGCCTCTACAATGAGCAGTTCTTC | NA | 16 | TRBJ2-1 | NA | TRBV4-1
CASAYGGQDLFF | TGTGCCAGCGCGTATGGGGGACAAGATCTGTTTTTT | NA | 12 | TRBJ2-2 | NA | TRBV5-4
CAISESKGGKTAGELFF | TGTGCCATCAGTGAGTCAAAAGGGGGCAAGACGGCCGGGGAGCTGTTTTTT | TRBD1 | 17 | TRBJ2-2 | NA | TRBV10-3
CASSASGSSTDTQYF | TGTGCCAGCAGTGCTAGCGGGAGCTCCACAGATACGCAGTATTTT | TRBD2 | 15 | TRBJ2-3 | NA | TRBV2
CASTRGREGRYEQYF | TGTGCCAGCACCCGGGGACGGGAGGGCCGGTACGAGCAGTACTTC | TRBD2 | 15 | TRBJ2-7 | NA | TRBV2
CASSTDRGLEAFF | TGTGCCAGCAGCACAGACAGGGGACTGGAAGCTTTCTTT | TRBD1 | 13 | TRBJ1-1 | NA | TRBV7-9
CASSLAGLSSYNEQFF | TGTGCTAGCAGCTTAGCAGGCTTGAGCTCCTACAATGAGCAGTTCTTC | NA | 16 | TRBJ2-1 | NA | TRBV7-7
CASSLNPRDIYGYTF | TGTGCCAGCAGCTTGAATCCACGGGACATCTATGGCTACACCTTC | NA | 15 | TRBJ1-2 | NA | TRBV5-5
CASSQAGVAAEQYF | TGTGCCAGCAGCCAAGCCGGGGTAGCAGCCGAGCAGTACTTC | NA | 14 | TRBJ2-7 | NA | TRBV14
CASSSQSGGTPSEQYF | TGTGCCAGCTCCTCTCAATCGGGGGGGACCCCCAGCGAGCAGTACTTC | TRBD2 | 16 | TRBJ2-7 | NA | TRBV18